Following are 22 T cell receptor beta chains from one sample sequenced in a study of identical twins (dated by TCRdb to the mid-2010s). Receptors were amplified or captured by 5' RACE. The sequencing machine was an Illumina HiSeq 2000. In-frame beta chains were kept once TCRdb had trimmed the public reads at Q25 with fastp and called clones with MiXCR. Here each entry gathers all rows of one CDR3 protein and keeps the most common genes and DNA. The sample records fewer than 250,000 distinct CDR3 sequences, 7.5% of which are singletons. 5.4% of the sample is taken by the ten largest. The sample was also linked to a second study, of yellow fever vaccine responses in identical twins.

Material for sequencing was CD8+ T cells sorted from blood. The source is a woman between 18 and 30 years old in good health.

This clonotype was observed many times. The rearrangement uses TRBV5-1 and TRBJ2-2; D assignment may be TRBD1 or TRBD2 (5 bases each). V was shortened by 3 bases and J by 0 bases, with 12 bases between the two germline ends. CDR1 and CDR2 from the germline V gene are SGHRS and YFSETQ. The CDR3 runs 16 residues. The CDR3 loop reads CASSSPGRTNTGELFF. The CDR3 bases are TGCGCCAGCAGCTCTCCGGGACGGACGAACACCGGGGAGCTGTTTTTT.

The J gene is TRBJ2-1, the V gene TRBV6-1, with TRBD2 as a possible D gene (6 bases). The ends were cut back, 6 bases at V and 0 bases at J, with 15 bases in the middle. CDR1 is MNHNS, CDR2 SASEGT, per germline. The CDR3 is 16 residues long. CDR3 bases: TGTGCCAGCAGGCCCTGGGACTTGAGCTCCTACAATGAGCAGTTCTTC. It yields the protein CASRPWDLSSYNEQFF.

This clonotype has ten or more counts. This rearrangement joins TRBV29-1 to TRBJ1-2; D is perhaps TRBD1 (5 bases). Trimming removed 2 bases from V and 0 bases from J, with 7 bases in between. Per germline, CDR1 SQVTM and CDR2 ANQGSEA. This CDR3 comprises 13 residues. The CDR3 DNA reads TGCAGCGTTGAAATCAGGGCTAACTATGGCTACACCTTC. It encodes CSVEIRANYGYTF.

This clonotype turned up a few times. The V call is TRBV12-3 or TRBV12-4, the J call TRBJ1-5; the D is unclear. The CDR3 totals 13 residues. Trimming left V 5 bases short and J 7 bases short, with 12 bases between. CDR3 sequence reads: CASSPFHSQPQHF. CDR3 nucleotide sequence: TGTGCCAGCAGTCCCTTCCATTCCCAGCCCCAGCATTTT.

CDR3 protein: CASSKTGSKNIQYF. In nucleotides, the CDR3 is TGTGCCAGCAGTAAGACAGGGTCCAAAAACATTCAGTACTTC. The J gene is TRBJ2-4, the V gene TRBV2; 7 nucleotides line up with TRBD1. Germline V gene sequence: CDR1 SNHLY, CDR2 FYNNEI. Trimming removed 5 bases from V and 2 bases from J; junction bases left unmatched: 3. The length of the CDR3 is 14 residues.

This clonotype has just a few counts. This chain connects TRBV3-1 to TRBJ1-1; D not certain. CDR1 LGHDT and CDR2 YNNKEL come from the germline V gene (reference sequence). The V end was cut by 1 base, the J end by 6 bases, with 9 bases between. The CDR3 contains 13 residues. CDR3 DNA sequence: TGTGCCAGCAGCCAAGTTCTCCCGCCTGAAGCTTTCTTT. Translating gives CASSQVLPPEAFF.

V is TRBV20-1 and J is TRBJ2-7, with D unresolved. The CDR3 is 14 amino acids. The V gene's germline CDR1 is DFQATT and CDR2 SNEGSKA (reference sequence). V lost 0 bases and J 2 bases, leaving 11 bases between the germline ends. CDR3 DNA sequence: TGCAGTGCTAGAGATCAAGCAGGCCCCTACGAGCAGTACGTC. Its protein product is CSARDQAGPYEQYV.

Notes on this clonotype: The junction does not match germline at one end; this may be a read error. This rearrangement joins TRBV16 to TRBJ1-3, with D possibly TRBD1 on 6 matching bases. From germline, CDR1 is KGHSY and CDR2 FQNENV. The CDR3 runs to 15 residues. The CDR3 reads CASTQTGNSGNTIYF. In DNA form, the CDR3 reads TGTGCCAGCACCCAAACAGGGAACTCTGGAAACACCATATATTTT.

There are many counts of this clonotype. J is TRBJ2-1 and V is TRBV20-1; D uncertain. With 0 bases removed from V and 3 bases from J, the gap between germline ends came to 6 bases. CDR1 and CDR2 from the germline V gene are DFQATT and SNEGSKA (reference sequence). The CDR3 has 13 amino acids. This chain's CDR3 is CSARDFSYNEQFF. The DNA for the CDR3 is TGCAGTGCTAGAGATTTCAGCTACAATGAGCAGTTCTTC.

V and J are TRBV7-9 and TRBJ2-7, with 9 bases aligning to TRBD2. Trimming took 5 bases from V and 7 from J; bases not matched to a gene: 12. The CDR3 runs 15 residues. The germline V gene has CDR1 SEHNR and CDR2 FQNEAQ (reference sequence). The CDR3 DNA reads as TGTGCCAGCAGCCCGAATGGCGGGAGGGCCGGTGAGCAGTACTTC. This codes for CASSPNGGRAGEQYF.

Many counts were recorded for this clonotype. The chain uses TRBV4-1 and TRBJ2-3; 9 positions match TRBD2. This CDR3 is built from 17 residues. The V gene end was trimmed by 0 bases and the J gene end by 1 base; junction bases not matched to a gene: 5. In germline, CDR1 is MGHRA, CDR2 YSYEKL. CDR3 region: CASSQEGAGGRTDTQYF. The CDR3 coding sequence is TGCGCCAGCAGCCAAGAAGGAGCGGGGGGCCGCACAGATACGCAGTATTTT.

Only a few counts were recorded for this clonotype. The gene calls are TRBV20-1 and TRBJ2-1; 7 nucleotides line up with TRBD2. The V and J ends lost 2 bases and 6 bases, in that order; junction bases with no gene match: 13. The CDR3 runs 16 residues. The germline CDR1 and CDR2 sequences are DFQATT and SNEGSKA (reference sequence). As DNA, the CDR3 is TGCAGTGCTAGATTTGCGGGGGTATATTGGGGCAATGAGCAGTTCTTC. Amino acid sequence: CSARFAGVYWGNEQFF.

This chain links TRBV14 with TRBJ1-1; D gene uncertain. Trimming took 4 bases from V and 0 from J, leaving 6 bases between them. Germline CDR1 is SGHDN and CDR2 is FVKESK. The CDR3 is 13 residues long. CDR3: CASSPYMNTEAFF. CDR3 DNA: TGTGCCAGCAGCCCCTACATGAACACTGAAGCTTTCTTT.

This clonotype was detected a few times. The chain joins TRBV28 to TRBJ1-5; 7 bases align to TRBD1. The CDR3 loop spans 16 amino acids. Losses at the gene ends were 3 bases for V and 0 bases for J; bases not matched to a gene: 5. The germline gives CDR1 MDHEN, CDR2 SYDVKM. In DNA, the CDR3 is TGTGCCAGCAGTTTTAGGACAGGATTTAGCAATCAGCCCCAGCATTTT. Encoded protein: CASSFRTGFSNQPQHF.

This chain links TRBV4-1 with TRBJ1-2; 10 nucleotides agree with TRBD1. V was clipped by 5 bases and J by 6 bases; unmatched bases: 9. The CDR3 is 15 amino acids. Looked up from germline, CDR1 is MGHRA and CDR2 is YSYEKL. In nucleotides, the CDR3 is TGCGCCAGCAGCAAACGACAGGGGGCGGGTGATGGCTACACCTTC. It codes for CASSKRQGAGDGYTF.

The sample holds many counts of this clonotype. The V gene is TRBV12-3 or TRBV12-4, the J gene TRBJ1-6; D call uncertain. V lost 6 bases to trimming and J lost 11 bases, with 11 bases between them. The CDR3 covers 12 residues. The CDR3 is CASSPGSAPLHF. In nucleotides, the CDR3 is TGTGCCAGCAGCCCCGGTTCGGCACCCCTCCACTTT.

This clonotype was picked up many times. The gene calls are TRBV7-9 and TRBJ2-5; the D is unclear. Trimming left V 3 bases short and J 1 base short, with 6 bases between. CDR3 length equals 13 residues. Germline CDR1 SEHNR, CDR2 FQNEAQ (reference sequence). The chain's CDR3 is CASSLGSQETQYF. The CDR3, as DNA: TGTGCCAGCAGCTTGGGAAGCCAAGAGACCCAGTACTTC.

There are many counts of this clonotype. The chain combines TRBV7-9 with TRBJ2-1; 13 bases fit TRBD2. Germline CDR1 reads SEHNR; CDR2 reads FQNEAQ (reference sequence). CDR3 length equals 17 residues. V lost 3 bases to trimming and J lost 6 bases; unmatched junction nucleotides: 8. CDR3 loop: CASSFSGLAGARNEQFF. The CDR3 DNA is TGTGCCAGCAGCTTCAGTGGACTAGCGGGAGCTCGCAATGAGCAGTTCTTC. Full variable domain (rest looked up from reference TRBV7-9 and TRBJ2-1): DTGVSQNPRHKITKRGQNVTFRCDPISEHNRLYWYRQTLGQGPEFLTYFQNEAQLEKSRLLSDRFSAERPKGSFSTLEIQRTEQGDSAMYLCASSFSGLAGARNEQFFGPGTRLTVL.

The chain employs TRBV27 and TRBJ1-4; D unresolved. V was trimmed by 3 bases and J by 5 bases, leaving 10 bases between them. Germline-derived CDR1 and CDR2 are MNHEY and SMNVEV (reference sequence). The CDR3 contains 14 residues. The CDR3, as DNA: TGTGCCAGCAGTTTGGGCCGGGGAAATGAAAAACTGTTTTTT. It specifies CASSLGRGNEKLFF.

This clonotype appeared a few times. This chain joins TRBV28 and TRBJ2-3; the match to TRBD2 covers 15 bases. CDR3 length equals 18 residues. Per germline, CDR1 MDHEN and CDR2 SYDVKM. Trimming at V came to 2 bases and at J to 0 bases, leaving 3 bases not matched to a gene. The DNA of the CDR3 is TGTGCCAGCAGTTTAACCGGACTAGCGGGGGGGAGCACAGATACGCAGTATTTT. Translating it yields CASSLTGLAGGSTDTQYF.

The rearrangement joins TRBV20-1 to TRBJ2-3; the D gene is possibly TRBD2 (5 bases). Germline lookup yields CDR1 DFQATT and CDR2 SNEGSKA (reference sequence). Trimming removed 5 bases at V and 2 bases at J, with 23 bases between. This CDR3 region has 17 residues. Here the CDR3 reads CSAPRGSSIAATDTQYF. CDR3 DNA: TGCAGTGCTCCTCGGGGATCATCGATAGCCGCCACAGATACGCAGTATTTT.

The J gene is TRBJ2-3, the V gene TRBV11-2; 12 bases are shared with TRBD2. Germline loops: CDR1 SGHAT, CDR2 FQNNGV. The junction had 7 bases not matched to a gene; V was cut back by 1 base and J by 2 bases. This CDR3 has 18 amino acids. The CDR3 nucleotides are TGTGCCAGCAGCTTAGTTTGGACTAGCGGGGAAGACACAGATACGCAGTATTTT. Its protein is CASSLVWTSGEDTDTQYF.